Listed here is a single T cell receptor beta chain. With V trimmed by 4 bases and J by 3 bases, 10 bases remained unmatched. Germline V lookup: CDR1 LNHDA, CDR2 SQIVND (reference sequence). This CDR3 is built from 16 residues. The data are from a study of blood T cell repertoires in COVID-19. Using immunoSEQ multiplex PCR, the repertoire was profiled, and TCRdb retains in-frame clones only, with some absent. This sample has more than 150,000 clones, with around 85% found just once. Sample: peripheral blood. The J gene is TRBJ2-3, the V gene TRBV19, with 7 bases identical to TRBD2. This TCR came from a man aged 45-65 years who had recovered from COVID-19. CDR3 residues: CASSTRLARTTDTQYF. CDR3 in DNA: TGTGCCAGTAGTACTCGACTAGCAAGGACGACAGATACGCAGTATTTT. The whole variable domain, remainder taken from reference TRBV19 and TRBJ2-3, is DGGITQSPKYLFRKEGQNVTLSCEQNLNHDAMYWYRQDPGQGLRLIYYSQIVNDFQKGDIAEGYSVSREKKESFPLTVTSAQKNPTAFYLCASSTRLARTTDTQYFGPGTRLTVL.